Below, 2 T cell receptor beta chains from the same sample are listed, as sequenced in a study of blood T cell repertoires in COVID-19. Clones were sequenced by immunoSEQ multiplex PCR, and TCRdb holds only the in-frame ones, with some missing. The sample consists of approximately 350,000 clones, 65% to 90% of them appearing once. The specimen sequenced was peripheral blood. Receptors originate from a woman aged 60-75 years with COVID-19, enrolled during active disease.

This sequence joins TRBV30 and TRBJ2-2; possibly TRBD1 for D (6 bases). Germline values: CDR1 GTSNPN, CDR2 SVGIG (reference sequence). The CDR3 contains 13 residues. Trimming removed 3 bases from V and 6 bases from J, with 11 bases in between. The CDR3 reads CAWSRGGPGELFF. As DNA, the CDR3 is TGTGCCTGGAGCAGGGGTGGGCCCGGGGAGCTGTTTTTT.

The chain uses TRBV6-1 and TRBJ1-1, with 8 nucleotides matching TRBD1. CDR3 length equals 17 residues. The J segment lost 1 base and the V segment lost 3 bases, leaving 10 bases of the junction unmatched. Germline V lookup: CDR1 MNHNS, CDR2 SASEGT. The CDR3 loop reads CASSDPRRGRKNTEAFF. In DNA, the CDR3 is TGTGCCAGCAGTGACCCCCGCAGGGGGCGCAAGAACACTGAAGCTTTCTTT.